This TCR beta chain is drawn from a study of T cell responses to AZD1222 COVID-19 vaccine. Profiled with immunoSEQ multiplex PCR; TCRdb holds only in-frame clones, not every one. The sample has 100,000 to 150,000 clones; approximately 90% are singletons. Study-wide points: Spike-specific TCR depth and breadth grew after two AZD1222 doses.

As regards this clone: Antigen: not known.

The source was peripheral blood, collected 28 days after the second AZD1222 dose. The clonotype comes from an adult who received the AZD1222 COVID-19 vaccine.

This CDR3 reads CASSKGQGLGYTF. The DNA of the CDR3 is TGTGCCAGCAGTAAGGGACAGGGGCTTGGCTACACCTTC. V and J are TRBV6-5 and TRBJ1-2, with 10 bases aligning to TRBD1. Unmatched junction bases numbered 4, after V lost 5 bases and J lost 7 bases. This CDR3 contains 13 residues. Germline CDR1 and CDR2: MNHEY and SVGAGI.